The rows below give T cell receptor beta chains drawn from one sample of a study of monozygotic twins with inflammatory bowel disease. TCRdb reprocessed the 5' RACE reads and keeps a single row for each CDR3 protein, giving no DNA. The data show just over 300,000 distinct CDR3 sequences, and the top ten clones hold less than 6.5%. Sequencing was performed on blood. The receptors here all came from a human donor with ulcerative colitis or Crohn's disease, or a healthy co-twin of an affected twin (not recorded which). The CDR3 runs from the conserved cysteine through the conserved F or W. Each record gives: J gene, V gene, CDR3 protein.

J gene: TRBJ1-2; V gene: TRBV4-3; CDR3 protein: CASSHSLGGANYGYTF
J gene: TRBJ2-5; V gene: TRBV20-1; CDR3 protein: CSAGIAGLKETQYF
J gene: TRBJ2-1; V gene: TRBV7-2; CDR3 protein: CASSLVLGGSNEQFF
J gene: TRBJ2-6; V gene: TRBV27; CDR3 protein: CASSPTMSSVLTRSGANVLTF
J gene: TRBJ2-7; V gene: TRBV29-1; CDR3 protein: CSAGLGTDYEQYF
J gene: TRBJ2-1; V gene: TRBV6-2/TRBV6-3; CDR3 protein: CASHELGRGYNEQFF
J gene: TRBJ2-2; V gene: TRBV20-1; CDR3 protein: CSARRGQGAGELFF
J gene: TRBJ2-3; V gene: TRBV4-3; CDR3 protein: CASSPLTGDGTDTQYF
J gene: TRBJ2-7; V gene: TRBV28; CDR3 protein: CASRQTGYEQYF
J gene: TRBJ2-4; V gene: TRBV24-1; CDR3 protein: CATSDSGQALAKNIQYF
J gene: TRBJ2-4; V gene: TRBV28; CDR3 protein: CASSLTSGGAQNIQYF
J gene: TRBJ1-6; V gene: TRBV9; CDR3 protein: CASSVQVTNSPLHF
J gene: TRBJ2-7; V gene: TRBV7-9; CDR3 protein: CASSFYSGGGYEQYF
J gene: TRBJ1-5; V gene: TRBV7-9; CDR3 protein: CASSGVGAPQPQHF
J gene: TRBJ2-1; V gene: TRBV7-3; CDR3 protein: CASSLGLRTDLSEQFF
J gene: TRBJ2-1; V gene: TRBV5-1; CDR3 protein: CASSLGSGISHNEQFF
J gene: TRBJ2-7; V gene: TRBV7-6; CDR3 protein: CASSLEGFDEQYF
J gene: TRBJ2-7; V gene: TRBV6-2/TRBV6-3; CDR3 protein: CASRRTVPYEQYF
J gene: TRBJ1-5; V gene: TRBV6-6; CDR3 protein: CASRYGEWDQPQHF
J gene: TRBJ2-7; V gene: TRBV5-5; CDR3 protein: CASSQRDRGYVDEQYF
J gene: TRBJ1-5; V gene: TRBV6-2/TRBV6-3; CDR3 protein: CASSYSIIQPQHF
J gene: TRBJ1-4; V gene: TRBV20-1; CDR3 protein: CSAVRGVITNEKLFF
J gene: TRBJ2-1; V gene: TRBV20-1; CDR3 protein: CSARPTYRTDYSYNEQFF
J gene: TRBJ1-2; V gene: TRBV28; CDR3 protein: CASSFNTPYGYTF
J gene: TRBJ2-7; V gene: TRBV10-3; CDR3 protein: CAISRDSIHEQYF
J gene: TRBJ1-1; V gene: TRBV27; CDR3 protein: CASSARFVHGQPPRDTEAFF
J gene: TRBJ2-4; V gene: TRBV6-5; CDR3 protein: CASSSEPGDAKNIQYF